Here is one T cell receptor (beta chain) with its context. No antigen is known for it. Relative to the germline gene, one junction end is altered; a read error may explain this. The library was made by RACE. Reads for this sample came from a NextSeq 500. Library preparation attached unique molecular identifiers to individual cDNA molecules for quantitative, reproducible TCR counting. Each blood RNA sample was used to sequence both TCR alpha and TCR beta chains. Under the source paper's analysis protocol: A median of approximately 96,000 TCRs per sample was observed, with a range of about 23,224 to 690,600. The Decombinator software suite was used to annotate V, J and CDR3 in the TCR reads. Every sample was subsampled to the same number of TCRs (28,000) for the PS versus PT1 abundance plots. Expanded TCRs were defined as absent before sensitization and observed at least eight times at the 2-week time point. TCRdb itself trimmed the public reads at Q25 with fastp, ran MiXCR and retained productive beta chains. CDR3 protein sequences are deduplicated, and each keeps its most common genes and DNA. The V and J calls and clone size come from TCRdb's table, not from the authors' own analysis. Counted in this sample were roughly 150,000 distinct CDR3 sequences; about a quarter of them appeared once. 2.1% of the sample goes to the ten largest clones.

The sample's time point, from its label and the paper: patch test 3, about 24 weeks after DPC sensitization. The treatment or condition label of this sample denotes: therapeutic diphenylcyclopropenone sensitization with weekly scalp DPC. At each patch-test visit, blood was drawn before the patch test was applied. To be eligible, patients had to be aged 18 to 70, diagnosed with alopecia and judged suitable for DPC therapy, while pregnant patients were excluded. Total RNA was extracted from unfractionated whole blood that had been collected in Tempus Blood RNA tubes. The data derive from a study of human T cells and chemical hapten exposure (dated by TCRdb to about 2021). Regarding the study in general: For sensitization, 2% DPC in acetone was applied to a 2 cm by 2 cm area of upper inner arm skin. Blood for TCR sequencing was provided by twenty-nine alopecia patients at one to four time points (pre-sensitization, 2, 6 and 24 weeks). Throughout the study period of roughly 24 weeks, patients also received therapeutic DPC doses to the scalp every week. The study tracked peripheral blood TCR repertoire changes in vivo during primary and secondary sensitization to the hapten diphenylcyclopropenone (DPC) in alopecia patients. Blood samples were taken from patients before sensitization (week 0) and then at 2, 6 and about 24 weeks after DPC sensitization. Libraries were combined into a pool for sequencing, and differences in TCR yield between samples came mainly from small differences in library volumes within the pool. The mostly female patient cohort included alopecia areata with under or over 50% scalp involvement, alopecia totalis and alopecia universalis. Patch testing on the upper back used Finn chambers containing 0.01% DPC, with scoring done after 6 days according to International Contact Dermatitis Research Group standards. Summary of the overall study and its limitations: Expanded TCRs formed significantly more large CDR3 similarity clusters than pre-sensitization or healthy control sets, consistent with antigen-driven responses. After repeated subsampling, changes were observed in the strength of the expansion versus patch-test correlation and in the threshold at which the correlation became significant. All patients had alopecia, a presumed autoimmune disease, so their immune response might differ from that of healthy individuals. The number of PT1 expanded TCRs positively correlated with patch test score, significant at thresholds 8, 16 and 32 but not 4. No change with DPC sensitization was found in the number of TCRs above 1 in 1000 frequency, and no evidence of global repertoire structure alterations was found.

This sequence originates from a woman younger than 30 with alopecia areata. Some clones in this sample may be carry-over from other donors' samples. The source material was whole blood, sampled in connection with sensitization to the hapten diphenylcyclopropenone (DPC).

The CDR3 in this case is CASSPGTEGEYEQYF. The nucleotide sequence reads TGTGCTAGCAGCCCCGGCACGGAGGGAGAGTACGAGCAGTACTTC. This receptor chain uses TRBV7-7 and TRBJ2-7; the D gene is perhaps TRBD2, on 6 matching bases. As encoded in the germline V gene (reference sequence), CDR1 is SSHAT while CDR2 is FNYEAQ. Spanning cysteine to phenylalanine, the CDR3 consists of 15 amino acids. Only CDR3 DNA remains: 45 bases, in frame from the first base.